The 11 T cell receptor beta chains below were found in one sample sequenced in a study of blood T cells in healthy people across ages. Primed by a sample-barcoded 5' primer and a J-beta primer mix, a second PCR proceeded for roughly 6 to 12 cycles. TCRdb ran MiXCR on the 5' RACE reads and lists one entry per CDR3 protein. The repertoire holds hundreds of thousands of distinct CDR3 sequences, about 28% seen once, with roughly 17% in the top ten. The sample taken for sequencing was blood. The receptors derive from a woman older than 75 in good health.

This clonotype came up many times. The gene calls are TRBV7-2 and TRBJ2-3, with D tentatively TRBD2 (6 bases). V lost 5 bases, J lost 6 bases, and 21 bases lay in between. This CDR3 contains 16 residues. Germline assignment: CDR1 SGHTA and CDR2 FQGNSA. CDR3 nucleotide sequence: TGTGCCAGCAGCACTAACCGGGACTCCCGCCCGGATACGCAGTATTTT. It specifies CASSTNRDSRPDTQYF.

This clonotype was observed a few times. The chain joins TRBV6-2 or TRBV6-3 to TRBJ1-1; 9 bases match TRBD1. V lost 2 bases, J lost 6 bases, and 13 bases stayed unmatched. Germline values: CDR1 MNHEY, CDR2 SVGEGT. This CDR3 has 17 amino acids. The chain's CDR3 is CASSYTSGTGRAAEAFF. CDR3 in DNA: TGTGCCAGCAGTTACACCTCCGGGACAGGGCGAGCGGCTGAAGCTTTCTTT.

This clonotype has just a few counts. The J gene is TRBJ2-1, the V gene TRBV11-2; TRBD2 matches 10 bases. The V gene's germline CDR1 is SGHAT and CDR2 FQNNGV. The trim removed 1 base at V and 6 bases at J, leaving 6 bases unmatched. CDR3 length equals 16 residues. CDR3 residues: CASSLVVLAGTNEQFF. CDR3 DNA sequence: TGTGCCAGCAGCTTAGTAGTACTAGCGGGAACCAATGAGCAGTTCTTC. The full variable domain, rest sourced from reference TRBV11-2 and TRBJ2-1, is EAGVAQSPRYKIIEKRQSVAFWCNPISGHATLYWYQQILGQGPKLLIQFQNNGVVDDSQLPKDRFSAERLKGVDSTLKIQPAKLEDSAVYLCASSLVVLAGTNEQFFGPGTRLTVL.

In this sample, this clonotype turned up a few times. A much larger clone differs from this one at a single base, so this may be a read error. The chain joins TRBV6-2 or TRBV6-3 to TRBJ2-5, with a tentative D call TRBD2 (5 bases). V was shortened by 4 bases and J by 11 bases, with 11 bases between the two germline ends. From germline, CDR1 is MNHEY and CDR2 SVGEGT. This CDR3 spans 11 amino acids. The DNA of the CDR3 is TGTGCCAGCAGTTGGGAGTACGTGCAGTACTTC. Translating gives CASSWEYVQYF.

This clonotype was seen ten or more times. The chain joins TRBV29-1 to TRBJ1-1; TRBD1 agrees at 11 bases. Per germline, CDR1 SQVTM and CDR2 ANQGSEA. The trim removed 5 bases at V and 5 bases at J, leaving 4 bases unmatched. CDR3 length: 13 residues. CDR3 in amino acids: CSVQGQGVTEAFF. The CDR3 bases are TGCAGCGTTCAGGGACAGGGGGTGACTGAAGCTTTCTTT. Full variable domain (remainder filled in from reference TRBV29-1 and TRBJ1-1): SAVISQKPSRDICQRGTSLTIQCQVDSQVTMMFWYRQQPGQSLTLIATANQGSEATYESGFVIDKFPISRPNLTFSTLTVSNMSPEDSSIYLCSVQGQGVTEAFFGQGTRLTVV.

The V call is TRBV7-6, the J call TRBJ2-3, with a tentative D call TRBD1 (5 bases). Germline V gene data show CDR1 as SGHVS and CDR2 as FNYEAQ. There are 15 residues in the CDR3. Trimming took off 4 bases at V and 4 bases at J, with 15 bases between the two ends. For the CDR3, the DNA is TGTGCCAGCAGCTCCGGCTATGGGGCCGCAGATACGCAGTATTTT. Translation: CASSSGYGAADTQYF. Complete variable domain (other parts from reference TRBV7-6 and TRBJ2-3): GAGVSQSPRYKVTKRGQDVALRCDPISGHVSLYWYRQALGQGPEFLTYFNYEAQQDKSGLPNDRFSAERPEGSISTLTIQRTEQRDSAMYRCASSSGYGAADTQYFGPGTRLTVL.

This clonotype has a handful of counts. A much larger clone differs by one base, so this may be a read error. The chain carries TRBV27 and TRBJ2-3; possibly TRBD2 for D (6 bases). CDR1 and CDR2 (germline): MNHEY, SMNVEV (reference sequence). The length of the CDR3 is 12 residues. CDR3 DNA sequence: TGTGCCAGCACCGTTAGCGGTGATACGCAGGATTTT. This codes for CASTVSGDTQDF.

There are many counts of this clonotype. This chain connects TRBV7-2 to TRBJ2-3, with D tentatively TRBD2 (5 bases). The germline CDR1 and CDR2 sequences are SGHTA and FQGNSA. The CDR3 has 14 amino acids. V shed 3 bases and J shed 1 base, with 8 bases lying between them. The CDR3 sequence: CASSLVLGTDTQYF. The CDR3 DNA sequence: TGTGCCAGCAGCTTGGTACTAGGCACAGATACGCAGTATTTT.

This clonotype turned up a few times. It differs at one base from a far larger clone, so likely a read error. This chain connects TRBV12-3 or TRBV12-4 to TRBJ2-7, with D perhaps matching TRBD1 (5 bases). The CDR3 spans 12 residues. Trimming took off 3 bases at V and 7 bases at J, with 10 bases between the two ends. The CDR3 DNA reads TGTGCCAGCAGTTTGGTGGACAATGAGCAGTACTTC. This gives the protein CASSLVDNEQYF.

The J gene is TRBJ1-2, the V gene TRBV6-5, with TRBD1 as a possible D gene (6 bases). This CDR3 has 11 amino acids. V lost 5 bases, J lost 11 bases, and 12 bases lay in between. From germline, CDR1 is MNHEY and CDR2 SVGAGI. CDR3 sequence reads: CASSANDRYTF. The DNA for the CDR3 is TGTGCCAGCAGTGCCAACGACAGGTACACCTTC.

V usage is TRBV7-2 and J usage is TRBJ1-1, with D perhaps TRBD1 (6 bases). Looked up from germline, CDR1 is SGHTA and CDR2 is FQGNSA. The CDR3 totals 13 residues. V gave up 6 bases and J gave up 5 bases, with 13 bases separating them. For the CDR3, the DNA is TGTGCCAGCAGTTCTGCTAGGGGGACTGAAGCTTTCTTT. It encodes CASSSARGTEAFF.